This T cell receptor beta chain was recovered during a study of OX40 agonist ivuxolimab in advanced cancers. Context from the whole study: Ivuxolimab, which targeted the costimulatory receptor OX40 (CD134), was an agonistic, fully human IgG2 monoclonal antibody. Prior anti-PD-1, anti-PD-L1 or anti-CTLA-4 therapy was permitted, and checkpoint inhibitors had been received by roughly 42% of dose-escalation patients. In the dose-escalation cohort, approximately 83% of patients were male, and the mean age was around 65 years with a range of roughly 20 to 79. Three dose-escalation patients achieved partial responses, one with hepatocellular carcinoma and two with cutaneous melanoma. Of the roughly 52 dose-escalation patients, hepatocellular carcinoma was present in about 20, melanoma in around 15, renal cell carcinoma in 9 and head and neck cancer in 9. The paper describes the monotherapy dose-escalation part (N ≈ 52 patients) of the phase I trial of ivuxolimab. Peripheral TCRbeta sequencing was intended to test whether TCR sequence diversity was altered and clonal T-cell expansion was caused by ivuxolimab. Intravenous ivuxolimab was administered to patients every 2 weeks at six dose levels: 0.01, 0.1, 0.3, 1.5, 3 and 10 mg/kg.

On this clone itself: Its antigen target is currently unknown. Within one base of it there is no much larger clone, and no base qualities were kept.

Looking up the germline V gene yields CDR1 SGHVS and CDR2 FNYEAQ. Inclusive of the bounding cysteine and phenylalanine, the CDR3 is 13 residues long. Just the 39-base CDR3 DNA is kept, in frame starting at base 1. Trimming at the junction amounts to 5 bases on V and 2 bases on J, and the germline ends lie 9 bases apart. Broad study findings and their caveats: Low levels of normalized T-cell clonal expansion were also seen in some nonresponding patients. In partial responders in the 0.1-3.0 mg/kg groups, normalized peripheral clonal expansion was found to be among the lowest, especially among CD8+ T cells. Antigen specificity was not determined for the clonally expanded peripheral T cells. After ivuxolimab, CD8+ T cells had more expanded clones than CD4+ T cells on average. At doses of 0.1 to 3.0 mg/kg, clonal expansion of both CD4+ and CD8+ blood T cells was observed from baseline to week 6.

To sequence the TCRbeta CDR3 region, genomic DNA was isolated from the sorted cells. The immunoSEQ Assay was used to sequence the TCRbeta CDR3 regions. TCRdb obtained this table from immuneACCESS and retained in-frame rearrangements with V and J assigned. These tables miss some clones; where compared with another copy, unresolved V genes account for less than half of the shortfall, and the remainder is unexplained. Here the sample has roughly 48,000 clones; roughly 79% occur a single time. The biggest ten clones account for over 7% of the sample. Patients with autoimmune disease history or receiving systemic immunosuppression were excluded from the trial. Peripheral blood for TCR sequencing was collected from all dose cohorts at baseline, on cycle 4 day 1, and on cycle 7 day 1. Samples were obtained from an open-label, multicenter, first-in-human phase I dose-escalation trial of ivuxolimab. Adults with locally advanced or metastatic melanoma, renal cell, hepatocellular, or head and neck squamous cell carcinoma were enrolled in the trial. CD4+ and CD8+ T cells were sorted separately from peripheral blood before TCR sequencing.

The receptor was derived from an adult with an advanced solid tumor such as melanoma, head and neck, liver or kidney cancer. The chain uses TRBV7-6 and TRBJ1-1, and TRBD1 may be the D gene, going by 5 matching bases. The sample was CD4+ or CD8+ T cells sorted from blood, taken in a trial of the OX40 agonist ivuxolimab. The bases are TGTGCCAGCAGCCCCAGGGTTAACACTGAAGCTTTCTTT. It codes for CASSPRVNTEAFF.